The entry below gives a single TCR beta chain sequence along with its context. Its antigen is not known. This record comes from a study of tumour-infiltrating T cells in Burkitt lymphoma. The length of the CDR3 is 12 residues. The V gene lost 6 bases and the J gene lost 8 bases, with 11 bases spanning the gap. The V gene's germline CDR1 is SNHLY and CDR2 FYNNEI. Using immunoSEQ multiplex PCR, the repertoire was profiled, and TCRdb retains in-frame clones only, with some absent. The profile covers 46,000 or so clones, with less than 40% appearing a single time and over 2.5% taken by the ten largest. Study-wide findings and caveats: Several public clonotypes were shared across many Burkitt lymphoma patients.

The rearrangement joins TRBV2 to TRBJ2-1; a weak D match, TRBD2 (7 bases). This sequence was found in a human donor with Burkitt lymphoma. Material: tumor tissue. CDR3: CASRRGGDEQFF. DNA of the CDR3: TGTGCCAGCAGGAGGGGGGGGGATGAGCAGTTCTTC.